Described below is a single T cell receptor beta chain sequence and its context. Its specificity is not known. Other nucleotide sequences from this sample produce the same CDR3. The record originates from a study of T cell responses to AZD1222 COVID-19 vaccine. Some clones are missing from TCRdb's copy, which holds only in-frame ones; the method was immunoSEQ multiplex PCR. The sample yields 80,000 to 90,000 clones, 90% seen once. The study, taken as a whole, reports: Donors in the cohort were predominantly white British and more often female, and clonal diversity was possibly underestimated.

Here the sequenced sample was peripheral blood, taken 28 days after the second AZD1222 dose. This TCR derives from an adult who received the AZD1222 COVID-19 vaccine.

The CDR3 region is CASSLEGSNTEAFF. The CDR3 DNA follows: TGCGCCAGCAGCTTGGAAGGGTCGAACACTGAAGCTTTCTTT. The rearrangement joins TRBV5-1 to TRBJ1-1; D gene ambiguous. This CDR3 has 14 amino acids. CDR1 is SGHRS and CDR2 is YFSETQ in the germline V gene. V lost 0 bases to trimming and J lost 1 base, with 7 bases between them.